This paragraph covers one T cell receptor beta chain sequence. The source of the sample is a study of PD-L1 blockade in urothelial cancer. Study overall: Across blood samples, T cells had a median count of approximately 130,000.

Noted time point: pretreatment peripheral blood. Locally advanced or metastatic urothelial carcinoma affected all patients. The germline V gene has CDR1 SNHLY and CDR2 FYNNEI. This CDR3 has 14 residues. V lost 8 bases, J lost 3 bases, and 15 bases lay in between. Generated by immunoSEQ multiplex PCR, the TCRdb table keeps only in-frame clones and is missing some. Among roughly 51,000 clones listed, around 74% were seen once. The chain links TRBV2 to TRBJ2-3; D unclear. Specimen: PBMCs, collected around atezolizumab (anti-PD-L1) treatment. This clonotype originated in a man in his 70s with urothelial cancer. The CDR3 DNA reads TGTGCCAGCGGAGCCTCGTTGGCGACAGATACGCAGTATTTT. Translating it yields CASGASLATDTQYF.